This T cell receptor beta chain is from a study of molecular identifiers for immune sequencing clone quantification. The study, taken as a whole, reports: One cell's worth of spiked Jurkat TCR RNA was reportedly detectable among one million naive cells. Under 1% of molecules in naive cells, but over 98% of effector molecules, belonged to clones above 20 RNA copies.

The V gene lost 5 bases and the J gene lost 7 bases, with 14 bases spanning the gap. From germline, CDR1 is PRHDT and CDR2 FYEKMQ (reference sequence). The length of the CDR3 is 13 residues. In TCRdb, the PCR reads were re-called with MiXCR into one record per CDR3 protein. Of thousands of distinct CDR3 sequences in the sample, around 33% were seen once. On this clonotype: As yet, its antigen is unknown.

The rearrangement links TRBV13 to TRBJ2-5; TRBD2 might be the D (5 bases). Sequencing was carried out using naive CD8+ T cells from blood, with Jurkat cell RNA spiked in. Specified subset: FACS-sorted CD8+CD4-CCR7+CD45RA+ naive T cells. This TCR derives from a human donor in good health. Some libraries in this study had Jurkat cell RNA spiked in. The CDR3, as DNA: TGTGCCAGCAGCCCACCAAGCGGCTTGACCCAGTACTTC. The encoded protein is CASSPPSGLTQYF.